This TCR beta chain appears in the sequencing data of a study of CD8 T cells in cerebrospinal fluid in Alzheimer's disease. Study-wide findings and caveats: Expanded clones of at least 3% were commoner in Alzheimer's patients than healthy subjects. The largest CSF clone was proportionally bigger in mild cognitive impairment or Alzheimer's disease than controls.

Profiling of CSF cells used 10X single-cell V(D)J plus 5' expression. Using the 10x single-cell sequencing reads, TCRdb records one entry per CDR3 protein without DNA. Listed are over a thousand distinct CDR3 sequences; 6.2% falls within the top ten. Notes on this clonotype: Its antigen is still unknown.

This CDR3 region has 17 residues. Every participant was in good physical condition without acute infectious disease. Sample: cerebrospinal fluid. This chain uses TRBV3-2 with TRBJ1-2; TCRdb's assignment of TRBD1 cannot be checked, as there is no DNA. TRBV3-2 is a documented pseudogene. The receptor's source is a human donor in good health. CDR3 sequence: CASSQEPQSPIKYGYTF.